This T cell receptor beta chain was captured in a study of blood T cell repertoires in COVID-19 (dated by TCRdb to the early 2020s). Notes on the research overall: Samples from collaborators originated in the United States, Italy and Spain and spanned both the acute and convalescent phases of COVID-19. The samples were drawn from two sources: the first 160 participants of the ongoing ImmuneRACE study, and over 1,000 subjects contributed by 6 global collaborators. Where available, HLA class I and class II types were obtained from metadata supplied by the sample provider rather than from assay-based typing. A freely available public database, intended as a resource for researchers studying the immune response to SARS-CoV-2, is where the repertoires were released. The material from the prospective study consisted of cDNA or gDNA derived from T cells, B-cell-depleted T cells, or PBMCs. A de-identified subject ID, COVID-19 status, age in years and sex were almost always included in the sample metadata. Deeply sampled blood TCRbeta repertoires from subjects exposed to, actively infected with, or recovered from COVID-19 were included in the dataset. Summary of the overall study and its limitations: The amount of clinical and demographic metadata varied by source and participant and was provided uncurated.

TCRbeta CDR3 regions were amplified from genomic DNA using the immunoSEQ Assay, a bias-controlled multiplex PCR. The authors' analysis ran thus. The number of nucleated cells in each sample was estimated from the amplification of reference gene primers within the assay. Sequence reads were collapsed and filtered to measure the absolute abundance of every unique TCRbeta CDR3 rearrangement. Productive Simpson clonality was computed per sample as the square root of Simpson's diversity index over productive rearrangements. As stored in TCRdb, this immuneACCESS dataset retains in-frame rearrangements with V and J assigned. A fraction of the clones does not appear; measured against another copy, unresolved V genes explain less than half of the discrepancy, and the remainder lacks a known reason. V and J calls plus clone size are reproduced from that table; the DNA served to infer D and trimming. This sample gives 200,000 to 250,000 clones in total; just under 85% of them show up just once. Of the sample, roughly 10% falls within the top ten clones.

Comment on this clone: Its cognate antigen has yet to be identified. Base-call qualities are not available, and no considerably larger clone is one nucleotide away.

CDR1 GTSNPN and CDR2 SVGIG are derived from the germline V gene (reference sequence). Reading from cysteine to phenylalanine, the CDR3 counts 17 amino acids. Of the read, only the CDR3 DNA is kept; its 51 bases are in frame from base 1. Trimming takes 2 bases off V and 7 bases off J; junction bases not matched to a gene: 10. The collaborating institutions used their own protocols to collect whole blood in K2EDTA tubes. Collaborator samples were shipped for TCRbeta analysis as frozen whole blood, isolated PBMCs, or DNA extracted from either sample type. The origin of this receptor is a man at least 80 years old with acute or convalescent COVID-19. The chain couples TRBV30 to TRBJ1-6; TRBD1 matches 11 bases in the middle. Material for sequencing was peripheral blood. The CDR3 has the sequence CAWSSRDRGIANSPLHF. The DNA sequence reads TGTGCCTGGAGTTCCCGGGACAGGGGGATAGCGAATTCACCCCTCCACTTT.